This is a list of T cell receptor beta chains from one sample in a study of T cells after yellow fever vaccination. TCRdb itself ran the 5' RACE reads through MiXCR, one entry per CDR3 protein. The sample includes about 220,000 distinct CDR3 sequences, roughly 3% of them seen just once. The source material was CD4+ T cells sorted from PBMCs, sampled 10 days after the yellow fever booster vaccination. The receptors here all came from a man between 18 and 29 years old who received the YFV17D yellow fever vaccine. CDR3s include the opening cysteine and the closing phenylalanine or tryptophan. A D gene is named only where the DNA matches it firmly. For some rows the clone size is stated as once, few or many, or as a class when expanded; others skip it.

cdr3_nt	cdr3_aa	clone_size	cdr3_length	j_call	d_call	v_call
TGTGCCAGCAGCTTCGACAGGGGCGACACTGAAGCTTTCTTT	CASSFDRGDTEAFF	NA	14	TRBJ1-1	TRBD1	TRBV5-4
TGCGCCAGCAGCCTTAGCGGGAGCCAAGAGACCCAGTACTTC	CASSLSGSQETQYF	NA	14	TRBJ2-5	TRBD2	TRBV4-3
TGTGCCAGCAGCCATCTAGCGGCAGAGACCCAGTACTTC	CASSHLAAETQYF	many	13	TRBJ2-5	TRBD2	TRBV7-9
TGTGCCAGCAGCGTATCGGGTAGTATGGAGACCCAGTACTTC	CASSVSGSMETQYF	few	14	TRBJ2-5	NA	TRBV9
TGCGCCAGCAGCCATATACCGGGACAGGGAGGTGGCTACACCTTC	CASSHIPGQGGGYTF	NA	15	TRBJ1-2	TRBD1	TRBV4-1
TGTGCCAGCACTATAGACGGGATCTCTAACTATGGCTACACCTTC	CASTIDGISNYGYTF	NA	15	TRBJ1-2	NA	TRBV12-3/TRBV12-4
TGTGCCAGCCAGACAGGGGATTCCTATAATTCACCCCTCCACTTT	CASQTGDSYNSPLHF	few	15	TRBJ1-6	TRBD1	TRBV25-1
TGCAGTGCTAGAGAAGGGGGGGATCAGCCCCAGCATTTT	CSAREGGDQPQHF	few	13	TRBJ1-5	NA	TRBV20-1
TGCAGCGTTGAAGGGACAGGCCAAGAGACCCAGTACTTC	CSVEGTGQETQYF	many	13	TRBJ2-5	TRBD1	TRBV29-1
TGTGCCAGCAGCCGGGACAGCACCTCTAACTATGGCTACACCTTC	CASSRDSTSNYGYTF	few	15	TRBJ1-2	TRBD1	TRBV9
TGTGCCTGGGACAGGGGAGTCACTGAAGCTTTCTTT	CAWDRGVTEAFF	many	12	TRBJ1-1	TRBD1	TRBV30
TGTGCCAGCAGTTCCCGACAGGGGGCGGGTGAGCAGTTCTTC	CASSSRQGAGEQFF	NA	14	TRBJ2-1	TRBD1	TRBV12-3/TRBV12-4
TGTGCCAGCACCTTGGACGGGGCCTACAATGAGCAGTTCTTC	CASTLDGAYNEQFF	NA	14	TRBJ2-1	NA	TRBV12-3/TRBV12-4
TGTGCCAGCAGCTCTACAGGGGACTATGGCTACACCTTC	CASSSTGDYGYTF	few	13	TRBJ1-2	TRBD1	TRBV7-9
TGCGCCAGCAGCCAAGGAGGAGGGACACCTGGAGGGCAGTTCTTC	CASSQGGGTPGGQFF	NA	15	TRBJ2-1	NA	TRBV4-1
TGTGCCAGCAGCCGGGGAAGCGGGGGGGCGATACTAGAGACCCAGTACTTC	CASSRGSGGAILETQYF	many	17	TRBJ2-5	TRBD2	TRBV4-2
TGCGCCAGCAGCCAAGATCCAGCGGGGGGGGCCAACGTCCTGACTTTC	CASSQDPAGGANVLTF	many	16	TRBJ2-6	TRBD2	TRBV4-3
TGTGCCAGCAGCCCACCGGGGGCTAGCGGAAATGAGCAGTTCTTC	CASSPPGASGNEQFF	many	15	TRBJ2-1	NA	TRBV7-3
TGCGCCAGCAGCCGCTATATCCGGGGGAGCACAGATACGCAGTATTTT	CASSRYIRGSTDTQYF	many	16	TRBJ2-3	NA	TRBV5-1
TGCGCCAGCAGCCGTAACAGGGGTGGGGGGATACAAGAGACCCAGTACTTC	CASSRNRGGGIQETQYF	many	17	TRBJ2-5	NA	TRBV4-3
TGTGCCAGCACCACAGGGGGCGAAGGCTACACCTTC	CASTTGGEGYTF	few	12	TRBJ1-2	TRBD1	TRBV12-3/TRBV12-4
TGTGCCAGCAGCACCGGGACGGCCTTATACGAGCAGTACTTC	CASSTGTALYEQYF	many	14	TRBJ2-7	NA	TRBV7-2
TGTGCCAGCAGCTTAGTCTCGTTTCGAGAGACCCAGTACTTC	CASSLVSFRETQYF	many	14	TRBJ2-5	NA	TRBV11-2
TGCGCCAGCAGCTTGGAACAGGGGCCGGGAGAGACTGAAGCTTTCTTT	CASSLEQGPGETEAFF	NA	16	TRBJ1-1	TRBD1	TRBV5-1
TGTGCCAGCAACCCCCCCTTGGCGCAAGGGAACACTGAAGCTTTCTTT	CASNPPLAQGNTEAFF	few	16	TRBJ1-1	NA	TRBV5-4
TGTGCCAGCAGCCCCTATAGCGGGGCTAGCACAGATACGCAGTATTTT	CASSPYSGASTDTQYF	few	16	TRBJ2-3	TRBD2	TRBV14
TGCGCCAGCAGCTCCGGTGCGGGCCACACACCGAAAAACACTGAAGCTTTCTTT	CASSSGAGHTPKNTEAFF	many	18	TRBJ1-1	NA	TRBV5-1
TGCGCCAGCAGCCGGTCGGGAGAGCAAGGTGGCTACACCTTC	CASSRSGEQGGYTF	NA	14	TRBJ1-2	NA	TRBV5-1
TGTGCCAGCACTCGGGACAGGTTAGACAATTCACCCCTCCACTTT	CASTRDRLDNSPLHF	NA	15	TRBJ1-6	NA	TRBV21-1
TGTGCCAGTACTTACGGGCAGGGTAGAAACATTCAGTACTTC	CASTYGQGRNIQYF	NA	14	TRBJ2-4	NA	TRBV19
TGTGCCAGCAGCTTAGTTCCCGGGCCCTACGAGCAGTACTTC	CASSLVPGPYEQYF	NA	14	TRBJ2-7	NA	TRBV7-2
TGTGCCAGCAGTTCGATATTCACAGATACGCAGTATTTT	CASSSIFTDTQYF	many	13	TRBJ2-3	NA	TRBV12-3/TRBV12-4
TGTGCCAGCAGCCGACTAGCGGGGCAAAACATTCAGTACTTC	CASSRLAGQNIQYF	NA	14	TRBJ2-4	TRBD2	TRBV2
TGCAGTGCTGGCCCCAGAGCTGGGCCATCCCAGCCCCAGCATTTT	CSAGPRAGPSQPQHF	NA	15	TRBJ1-5	NA	TRBV20-1
TGTGCCAGCAGCACCGGGACAGGCGAGACCCAGTACTTC	CASSTGTGETQYF	many	13	TRBJ2-5	TRBD1	TRBV7-3
TGCGCCAGCAGCTCCGGCAGGGATCCTGGCTACACCTTC	CASSSGRDPGYTF	many	13	TRBJ1-2	NA	TRBV5-1
TGCGCCAGCAGCTTGCCGACAGGGCGAACCGGGGAGCTGTTTTTT	CASSLPTGRTGELFF	few	15	TRBJ2-2	TRBD1	TRBV5-1
TGTGCCAGCAGTTTCGTTCGGGGGGCCGTGCCCCCTTTCTTT	CASSFVRGAVPPFF	NA	14	TRBJ1-1	NA	TRBV12-3/TRBV12-4
TGTGCCAGCAGTTTATTGGAAGGGCATAGCAATCAGCCCCAGCATTTT	CASSLLEGHSNQPQHF	NA	16	TRBJ1-5	NA	TRBV12-3/TRBV12-4
TGCAGTGCTAGAGATCGTACGGCAGGGGGCCTGGGCTACACCTTC	CSARDRTAGGLGYTF	many	15	TRBJ1-2	TRBD1	TRBV20-1
TGTGCCATCAGTGAGAGGGAGGGAAATTCACCCCTCCACTTT	CAISEREGNSPLHF	few	14	TRBJ1-6	NA	TRBV10-3
TGCAGCGTCAACAGGGAGGGGGGAAGCTATGGCTACACCTTC	CSVNREGGSYGYTF	few	14	TRBJ1-2	NA	TRBV29-1
TGTGCCAGCAGCTTAGTCACACAGGCCGGTGGCTACACCTTC	CASSLVTQAGGYTF	many	14	TRBJ1-2	NA	TRBV7-8
TGCGCCAGCAGCTGGACAGGGGGCGGTCAGCCCCAGCATTTT	CASSWTGGGQPQHF	many	14	TRBJ1-5	TRBD1	TRBV5-1
TGCGCCAGCAGCTTCCGTGACAGGGGACCACCTGGGGGCACTGAAGCTTTCTTT	CASSFRDRGPPGGTEAFF	many	18	TRBJ1-1	TRBD1	TRBV5-1
TGTGCCAGCAGTCGACAGGTCCACCAAGAGACCCAGTACTTC	CASSRQVHQETQYF	NA	14	TRBJ2-5	NA	TRBV7-2
TGTGCCAGCAGACTGACAGGGGGTGCTGCCTACAATGAGCAGTTCTTC	CASRLTGGAAYNEQFF	few	16	TRBJ2-1	TRBD1	TRBV6-5
TGCGCCAGCAGGAGCGGGCCTACGGACAATGAGCAGTTCTTC	CASRSGPTDNEQFF	NA	14	TRBJ2-1	NA	TRBV5-1
TGTGCCATCAGTGAGTCGACAGGGATAGCCTACAATGAGCAGTTCTTC	CAISESTGIAYNEQFF	NA	16	TRBJ2-1	TRBD1	TRBV10-3
TGTGCCAGCAGATCCCAGCTAGCGGGGCCGGGCGAGCAGTACTTC	CASRSQLAGPGEQYF	NA	15	TRBJ2-7	TRBD2	TRBV11-1
TGTGCCAGCAGCCAGACAGTGACCTCTAACTCTGGCTACACCTTC	CASSQTVTSNSGYTF	NA	15	TRBJ1-2	NA	TRBV6-5